The next 28 T cell receptor beta chains were all read from a single sample in a study of cytomegalovirus exposure and HLA in healthy donors. PCR used 60 Vbeta primers and 13 Jbeta primers. Produced via immunoSEQ multiplex PCR; TCRdb's table is partial and in-frame only. The profile shows 60,000 to 90,000 clones, less than 85% of them singletons. The specimen was PBMCs. The receptors shown here come from a woman in her 50s in good health and CMV-seropositive.

This clone was found a few times. The chain is built from TRBV4-1 and TRBJ2-5, with 9 bases fitting TRBD2. Germline CDR1 is MGHRA and CDR2 is YSYEKL. This CDR3 comprises 14 residues. J was trimmed by 5 bases and V by 6 bases; bases with no gene match: 7. In DNA form, the CDR3 reads TGCGCCAGCAGTGGCGGGGGGGGCGCGGAGACCCAGTACTTC. Its protein is CASSGGGGAETQYF.

V and J are TRBV28 and TRBJ2-7, with D tentatively TRBD2 (5 bases). Trimming left V 5 bases short and J 5 bases short, with 25 bases between. Germline values: CDR1 MDHEN, CDR2 SYDVKM. This CDR3 comprises 17 residues. CDR3 DNA: TGTGCCAGCAGTCCCGCTTGGTGGGAGCCCCCTGTGCACGAGCAGTACTTC. Its protein is CASSPAWWEPPVHEQYF.

J is TRBJ1-4 and V is TRBV28, with D unresolved. CDR1 and CDR2 (germline): MDHEN, SYDVKM. This CDR3 has 15 residues. Trimming pared 4 bases from V and 5 bases from J, leaving 14 bases between. The CDR3 DNA sequence: TGTGCCAGCAGTTCGGGAGACGGAACGAATGAAAAACTGTTTTTT. Its protein is CASSSGDGTNEKLFF.

J is TRBJ1-5 and V is TRBV27; 9 positions agree with TRBD1. V was pared by 5 bases and J by 0 bases, with 8 bases of the junction left unmatched. The CDR3 runs 17 residues. The germline V gene encodes CDR1 MNHEY and CDR2 SMNVEV (reference sequence). Written as DNA, the CDR3 is TGTGCCAGCAGTCGTGACAGGGGGGCGGGTAGCAATCAGCCCCAGCATTTT. Its protein product is CASSRDRGAGSNQPQHF.

The table lists this clone with a count of one. This rearrangement joins TRBV7-8 to TRBJ1-2, with 7 bases aligning to TRBD1. The germline V gene encodes CDR1 SGHVS and CDR2 FQNEAQ. The CDR3 totals 14 residues. Trimming removed 4 bases from V and 3 bases from J; junction bases left unmatched: 5. The CDR3 here is CASSWQGDDYGYTF. CDR3 in DNA: TGTGCCAGCAGCTGGCAGGGGGACGACTATGGCTACACCTTC.

The chain carries TRBV6-1 and TRBJ2-1, with 12 bases lining up with TRBD2. Germline trimming cut 4 bases from V and 10 bases from J; bases unmatched to any gene: 8. The germline CDR1 and CDR2 sequences are MNHNS and SASEGT. This CDR3 has 15 amino acids. As DNA, the CDR3 is TGTGCCAGCAGTGCCACTAGCGGGGGGCCCTGGGAGCAGTTCTTC. Protein: CASSATSGGPWEQFF.

V is TRBV30 and J is TRBJ1-3, with D maybe TRBD1 (6 bases). Germline V gives CDR1 GTSNPN, CDR2 SVGIG (reference sequence). The ends were cut back, 5 bases at V and 4 bases at J, with 15 bases in the middle. The CDR3 has 14 amino acids. As DNA, the CDR3 is TGTGCCTGGTCGAGGAGGCAGGGGGGAAACACCATATATTTT. This gives the protein CAWSRRQGGNTIYF.

The chain recombines TRBV21-1 with TRBJ1-2; TRBD1, the D gene given by the table, was not confirmed from the DNA. TRBV21-1 is a recognized pseudogene. CDR3 size: 16 residues. CDR3 residues: CASSKPRGRVGYGYTF. The CDR3 DNA sequence: TGTGCCAGCAGCAAACCCAGGGGGCGAGTAGGTTATGGCTACACCTTC.

The chain combines TRBV19 with TRBJ2-1; TRBD1 matches at 9 bases. With 5 bases clipped from V and 2 bases from J, the junction kept 13 bases outside the gene matches. Germline lookup yields CDR1 LNHDA and CDR2 SQIVND (reference sequence). CDR3 size: 18 residues. In DNA form, the CDR3 reads TGTGCCAGTAGTCCAAAAGCCGGGACAGGGTATCCCTACAATGAGCAGTTCTTC. Protein product: CASSPKAGTGYPYNEQFF.

The V and J genes are TRBV5-1 and TRBJ2-5; possible D gene TRBD1, 6 bases. Looked up from germline, CDR1 is SGHRS and CDR2 is YFSETQ. CDR3 size: 16 residues. The V end lost 1 base, the J end lost 4 bases, and 17 bases lay between the germline ends. DNA of the CDR3: TGCGCCAGCAGCTTGTCGTGGGGCAGGGGAGTAGAGACCCAGTACTTC. This translates into CASSLSWGRGVETQYF.

V and J are TRBV10-3 and TRBJ2-1; TRBD1 aligns across 7 bases. The CDR3 sequence is 15 residues long. V gave up 2 bases and J gave up 6 bases; unmatched junction bases: 7. Germline values: CDR1 ENHRY, CDR2 SYGVKD. CDR3 sequence: CAISEQLTGVNEQFF. The CDR3 DNA sequence: TGTGCCATCAGTGAGCAACTAACAGGGGTCAATGAGCAGTTCTTC.

This clone was observed a few times. Additional DNA sequences in this sample encode the identical CDR3. V gene TRBV4-2 combines with J gene TRBJ2-5; D call uncertain. Germline CDR1 reads LGHNA; CDR2 reads YNFKEQ. The V gene lost 0 bases and the J gene lost 5 bases, with 4 bases spanning the gap. The CDR3 length is 12 residues. For the CDR3, the DNA is TGTGCCAGCAGCCAAGATCTGGAGACCCAGTACTTC. Translation: CASSQDLETQYF.

This rearrangement joins TRBV5-1 to TRBJ1-4, with 9 nucleotides matching TRBD1. The CDR3 extends over 16 amino acids. With 4 bases clipped from V and 4 bases from J, the junction kept 8 bases outside the gene matches. CDR1 and CDR2 (germline): SGHRS, YFSETQ. The CDR3 is CASSGQGQTHNEKLFF. In DNA form, the CDR3 reads TGCGCCAGCAGCGGACAGGGGCAGACCCATAATGAAAAACTGTTTTTT.

The chain links TRBV2 to TRBJ2-7, with 7 bases lining up with TRBD2. There are 14 residues in the CDR3. From germline, CDR1 is SNHLY and CDR2 FYNNEI. V lost 7 bases and J lost 6; bases outside the gene matches: 12. CDR3 sequence reads: CASTKSGVTLEQYF. The CDR3 nucleotides read TGTGCCAGCACGAAAAGCGGGGTGACCCTCGAGCAGTACTTC.

The chain is built from TRBV4-1 and TRBJ2-1; D is possibly TRBD1 (6 bases). The CDR3 has 15 residues. Germline assignment: CDR1 MGHRA and CDR2 YSYEKL. The V and J ends lost 8 bases and 4 bases respectively, with 18 bases between them. The CDR3: CASLLRGSVYNEQFF. The CDR3 DNA reads TGCGCCAGCCTCTTGAGGGGGAGCGTTTACAATGAGCAGTTCTTC.

This chain joins TRBV21-1 and TRBJ2-1; the DNA was not compared with TRBD2, the D call given in the table. TRBV21-1 is shown as a pseudogene. This CDR3 comprises 18 residues. The CDR3 DNA sequence: TGTGCCAGCAGCAAAACCCGACTAGCGGGAGGGCCGAGCAATGAGCAGTTCTTC. Translated, it gives CASSKTRLAGGPSNEQFF.

The CDR3 protein is CASSLDLAGGYNEQFF. For the CDR3, the DNA is TGTGCCAGCAGCTTGGATTTGGCGGGAGGGTACAATGAGCAGTTCTTC. This sequence joins TRBV5-4 and TRBJ2-1; 9 bases map to TRBD2. J gave up 4 bases and V 0 bases, and 5 bases lay outside the gene matches. The CDR3 length is 16 residues. In germline, CDR1 is SGHNT, CDR2 YYREEE (reference sequence).

This clone was seen a handful of times. The V and J genes are TRBV29-1 and TRBJ2-3, with D uncertain. V gave up 4 bases and J gave up 2 bases, with 16 bases separating them. The CDR3 has 15 amino acids. Germline loops: CDR1 SQVTM, CDR2 ANQGSEA. The CDR3 nucleotides are TGCAGCGTTGGTCGTCTTATTTCTCCCACAGATACGCAGTATTTT. Protein: CSVGRLISPTDTQYF.

The chain has TRBV6-1 and TRBJ1-4; TRBD1 aligns across 9 bases. From germline, CDR1 is MNHNS and CDR2 SASEGT. V lost 7 bases, J lost 7 bases, and 10 bases stayed unmatched. This CDR3 has 15 amino acids. The CDR3 coding sequence is TGTGCCAGCACCAGGGGGACAGGGAGAGGTGAAAAACTGTTTTTT. Protein: CASTRGTGRGEKLFF.

This clone was seen a single time. The chain joins TRBV29-1 to TRBJ2-7; 7 positions match TRBD1. The CDR3 length is 13 residues. Germline assignment: CDR1 SQVTM and CDR2 ANQGSEA. The V gene end was trimmed by 6 bases and the J gene end by 5 bases; junction bases not matched to a gene: 10. CDR3 sequence reads: CSVGETGHHEQYF. DNA for the CDR3: TGCAGCGTCGGGGAGACAGGGCACCACGAGCAGTACTTC.

The chain employs TRBV5-5 and TRBJ2-5; 8 nucleotides agree with TRBD2. Germline V gives CDR1 SGHKS, CDR2 YYEKEE (reference sequence). The CDR3 has 15 residues. V shed 0 bases and J 5 bases; nucleotides not matched to a gene: 6. CDR3 nucleotides: TGTGCCAGCAGCTTGGGCGGGGGGACCAGGGAGACCCAGTACTTC. Its protein product is CASSLGGGTRETQYF. The full variable domain, rest sourced from reference TRBV5-5 and TRBJ2-5, is DAGVTQSPTHLIKTRGQQVTLRCSPISGHKSVSWYQQVLGQGPQFIFQYYEKEERGRGNFPDRFSARQFPNYSSELNVNALLLGDSALYLCASSLGGGTRETQYFGPGTRLLVL.

In nucleotides, the CDR3 is TGTGCCATCACTCCGAGGAGGGAGAACACTGAAGCTTTCTTT. Translating it yields CAITPRRENTEAFF. The chain recombines TRBV10-3 with TRBJ1-1; D call uncertain. This CDR3 has 14 amino acids. Deletions cut 7 bases from V and 1 base from J, with 13 bases between. CDR1 ENHRY and CDR2 SYGVKD come from the germline V gene.

The CDR3 protein is CASSTRGNTEAFF. The CDR3 region has the DNA TGTGCCAGTAGTACCAGGGGGAATACTGAAGCTTTCTTT. The V call is TRBV19, the J call TRBJ1-1; 7 nucleotides align to TRBD1. Per germline, CDR1 LNHDA and CDR2 SQIVND (reference sequence). This CDR3 is 13 amino acids long. V was pared by 4 bases and J by 5 bases, with 4 bases of the junction left unmatched.

The rearrangement uses TRBV2 and TRBJ2-4; D might be TRBD1 (8 bases). The length of the CDR3 is 14 residues. Germline V gives CDR1 SNHLY, CDR2 FYNNEI. V lost 8 bases and J 4 bases, leaving 15 bases between the germline ends. CDR3 in DNA: TGTGCCAGCGCCGGGAGGACAGGGAAAAACATTCAGTACTTC. Protein: CASAGRTGKNIQYF.

A word on this clone: A read error may account for a junction end that differs from germline. The chain recombines TRBV25-1 with TRBJ2-2; 8 bases are a match to TRBD2. The CDR3 runs 15 residues. CDR1 MGHDK and CDR2 SYGVNS come from the germline V gene. CDR3 nucleotide sequence: TGTGCCGGCAGTGACGGGGGGGCGAACACCGGGGAGCTGTTTTTT. Amino acids: CAGSDGGANTGELFF. Combining the CDR3 with reference TRBV25-1 and TRBJ2-2 gives the whole variable domain EADIYQTPRYLVIGTGKKITLECSQTMGHDKMYWYQQDPGMELHLIHYSYGVNSTEKGDLSSESTVSRIRTEHFPLTLESARPSHTSQYLCAGSDGGANTGELFFGEGSRLTVL.

This clone has just one count. The rearrangement uses TRBV2 and TRBJ1-4; no firm D call. CDR3 length equals 13 residues. Trimming took 5 bases from V and 6 from J, leaving 10 bases between them. Per the germline V gene, CDR1 is SNHLY and CDR2 is FYNNEI. The CDR3, as DNA: TGTGCCAGCAGTTCACAAGAAGATGAAAAACTGTTTTTT. As protein: CASSSQEDEKLFF.

This clone was detected only a few times. The chain combines TRBV11-2 with TRBJ2-5; the D is unclear. The tail of the sequence fits TRBJ2-7 better, so the J call may be wrong. The CDR3 loop spans 11 amino acids. From germline, CDR1 is SGHAT and CDR2 FQNNGV. CDR3 coding DNA: TGTGCCAGCAGCTTAATCTACGAGCAGTACTTC. It yields the protein CASSLIYEQYF.

The chain is built from TRBV7-8 and TRBJ2-1; the D gene is possibly TRBD2 (5 bases). With 4 bases removed from V and 0 bases from J, the gap between germline ends came to 13 bases. CDR1 SGHVS and CDR2 FQNEAQ come from the germline V gene. CDR3 length equals 16 residues. The CDR3 region has the DNA TGTGCCAGCAGCTATGGGCGGGCCGACTCCTACAATGAGCAGTTCTTC. It translates to CASSYGRADSYNEQFF.